Below, one T cell receptor (beta chain) is given with its context. Its antigen remains unknown. Each of the patients experienced relapse following autologous stem cell transplantation, and their brentuximab vedotin exposure differed. Libraries were prepared by immunoSEQ multiplex PCR; TCRdb keeps only in-frame clonotypes and omits some of them. The table records about 11,000 clones, just under 85% of them present only once. Germline CDR1 is SGHDN and CDR2 is FVKESK. The V and J ends lost 0 bases and 8 bases respectively, with 7 bases between them. The CDR3 has 12 residues. This specimen belongs to a study of PD-1 blockade in classical Hodgkin lymphoma. Whole-study findings and limits: Whoever responded completely had baseline diversity much like that seen in newly diagnosed patients. Relative to healthy donors, newly diagnosed patients reportedly had lower baseline TCR diversity, which was reported as lower still in relapsed/refractory patients. Significant TCR diversity gains by C4D1 occurred in CD4+ but not CD8+ cells.

The clonotype comes from a human donor with classical Hodgkin lymphoma. The chain employs TRBV14 and TRBJ1-2; D gene ambiguous. The sample was peripheral blood mononuclear cells (PBMCs), taken before the second cycle of nivolumab. The CDR3 reads CASSQDQWGYTF. The CDR3 region has the DNA TGTGCCAGCAGCCAAGATCAATGGGGCTACACCTTC.